The 17 T cell receptor beta chains below come from one sample, sequenced in a study of T cell responses to AZD1222 COVID-19 vaccine. Profiling relied on immunoSEQ multiplex PCR, and the TCRdb table lists in-frame clones only, not all of them. Altogether around 110,000 clones are present, around 87% being singletons, with the ten largest covering approximately 3.1%. Sequenced material: peripheral blood, taken on day 0 of AZD1222 vaccination. The receptors come from an adult in good health.

V is TRBV27 and J is TRBJ2-7; 12 bases agree with TRBD2. The ends lost 5 bases at V and 2 bases at J; junction bases unmatched: 4. The CDR3 contains 15 residues. Germline V gene lookup returns CDR1 MNHEY and CDR2 SMNVEV (reference sequence). The CDR3 here is CASSTLAGGTYEQYF. The CDR3 nucleotides read TGTGCCAGCAGTACCCTAGCGGGAGGGACCTACGAGCAGTACTTC.

The chain employs TRBV4-3 and TRBJ1-2; D perhaps matches TRBD1 (6 bases). The V and J ends lost 4 bases and 3 bases respectively, with 9 bases between them. Germline V gives CDR1 LGHNA, CDR2 YSLEER. The CDR3 loop spans 13 amino acids. CDR3 sequence (DNA): TGCGCCAGCAGCCCTCAGGGGTACTATGGCTACACCTTC. It yields the protein CASSPQGYYGYTF.

Here the CDR3 reads CASSQGPYGYTF. The CDR3 DNA is TGCGCCAGCAGCCAAGGTCCCTATGGCTACACCTTC. The V call is TRBV4-1, the J call TRBJ1-2; D is uncertain. The CDR3 is 12 amino acids. The germline gives CDR1 MGHRA, CDR2 YSYEKL. V was trimmed by 1 base and J by 4 bases, leaving 4 bases between them.

The V call is TRBV7-3, the J call TRBJ2-7; D is possibly TRBD1 (6 bases). Looked up from germline, CDR1 is SGHTA and CDR2 is FQGTGA. Deletions cut 5 bases from V and 3 bases from J, with 20 bases between. CDR3 size: 16 residues. The DNA of the CDR3 is TGTGCCAGCAGCCTAGTAGCCTCAGGGGTTGGCTACGAGCAGTACTTC. Its translation: CASSLVASGVGYEQYF.

This chain connects TRBV23-1 to TRBJ2-7, with D perhaps given as TRBD1 or TRBD2 (5 bases each). TRBV23-1 is an ORF, and what it does is uncertain. Between the trimmed V and J ends, which lost 3 bases and 0 bases, there was a span of 18 bases. The CDR3 length is 17 residues. CDR3 amino acids: CASSQAPGPSSSYEQYF. As DNA, the CDR3 is TGCGCCAGCAGTCAGGCCCCGGGACCCTCGAGCTCCTACGAGCAGTACTTC.

The genes are TRBV11-2 and TRBJ2-1, with D hard to call. Germline CDR1 reads SGHAT; CDR2 reads FQNNGV. There are 13 residues in the CDR3. The germline V and J ends were trimmed by 8 bases and 0 bases, with 8 bases remaining between them. The DNA of the CDR3 is TGTGCCAGCGGGCTCTCCTCCTACAATGAGCAGTTCTTC. This translates into CASGLSSYNEQFF.

The genes are TRBV4-3 and TRBJ2-3; the D gene is possibly TRBD2 (6 bases). V gave up 1 base and J gave up 14 bases, with 22 bases separating them. This CDR3 spans 15 amino acids. Germline V gene data show CDR1 as LGHNA and CDR2 as YSLEER. CDR3 sequence: CASSQVGREGTRLYF. The CDR3 region has the DNA TGCGCCAGCAGCCAAGTCGGCAGGGAAGGGACTCGGCTGTATTTT.

The rearrangement uses TRBV21-1 and TRBJ2-3; the table gives TRBD1 as D, unverified against the DNA. TRBV21-1 is marked as a pseudogene. The CDR3 extends over 13 amino acids. CDR3 bases: TGTGCCAGCACCACATTTGTCACAGATACGCAGTATTTT. It encodes CASTTFVTDTQYF.

V and J are TRBV28 and TRBJ2-7; TRBD2 aligns across 9 bases. The CDR3 consists of 15 residues. CDR1 is MDHEN, CDR2 SYDVKM, per germline. Unmatched junction bases numbered 5, after V lost 3 bases and J lost 2 bases. CDR3 loop: CASSFHLAGAYEQYF. CDR3 coding DNA: TGTGCCAGCAGTTTCCATTTAGCGGGGGCCTACGAGCAGTACTTC.

The rearrangement links TRBV23-1 to TRBJ2-2; the D gene is possibly TRBD1 (6 bases). TRBV23-1 is identified as an open reading frame with a role that is uncertain. The CDR3 consists of 13 residues. The V gene lost 11 bases and the J gene lost 6 bases, with 16 bases spanning the gap. CDR3 residues: CAGRTEQAGELFF. Written as DNA, the CDR3 is TGCGCCGGACGGACAGAACAAGCCGGGGAGCTGTTTTTT.

V is TRBV5-1 and J is TRBJ1-1; TRBD1 agrees at 9 bases. Unmatched junction bases numbered 5, after V lost 0 bases and J lost 5 bases. Germline V gives CDR1 SGHRS, CDR2 YFSETQ. The CDR3 is 15 residues long. The CDR3 DNA sequence: TGCGCCAGCAGCTTGGTACGGACAGGGGATACTGAAGCTTTCTTT. This encodes CASSLVRTGDTEAFF.

The V and J genes are TRBV9 and TRBJ2-2; D could derive from TRBD1 or TRBD2 (5 bases each). CDR3 length: 17 residues. Germline CDR1 reads SGDLS; CDR2 reads YYNGEE. V was shortened by 3 bases and J by 4 bases, with 19 bases between the two germline ends. The CDR3 reads CASSAPGAPLGTGELFF. In DNA form, the CDR3 reads TGTGCCAGCAGCGCCCCCGGGGCCCCGCTGGGCACCGGGGAGCTGTTTTTT.

The chain uses TRBV28 and TRBJ2-5, with 8 bases lining up with TRBD1. With V trimmed by 6 bases and J by 2 bases, 8 bases remained unmatched. The CDR3 covers 15 residues. CDR1 and CDR2 from the germline V gene are MDHEN and SYDVKM. CDR3 amino acids: CASRLQGAPQETQYF. CDR3 DNA: TGTGCCAGCAGACTCCAGGGGGCTCCACAAGAGACCCAGTACTTC.

CDR3 protein: CASSLGSGWYNEQFF. The CDR3, as DNA: TGTGCCAGCAGCTTAGGTAGCGGATGGTACAATGAGCAGTTCTTC. The chain links TRBV7-7 to TRBJ2-1; D perhaps matches TRBD2 (6 bases). This CDR3 comprises 15 residues. With 1 base removed from V and 4 bases from J, the gap between germline ends came to 11 bases. Per the germline V gene, CDR1 is SSHAT and CDR2 is FNYEAQ (reference sequence).

This chain joins TRBV7-8 and TRBJ2-3; the D gene could be TRBD1 or TRBD2 (6 bases each). Germline V gives CDR1 SGHVS, CDR2 FQNEAQ. Between the trimmed V and J ends, which lost 3 bases and 4 bases, there was a span of 14 bases. CDR3 length: 15 residues. The CDR3 here is CASSFRGVGPDTQYF. DNA for the CDR3: TGTGCCAGCAGCTTTAGGGGGGTGGGCCCAGATACGCAGTATTTT.

CDR3 in DNA: TGTGCCAGCCGGGGGACTAGCGGCGACATAGAGGGCAATGAGCAGTTCTTC. As protein: CASRGTSGDIEGNEQFF. The chain is built from TRBV11-3 and TRBJ2-1; 11 bases fit TRBD2. After removal of 8 bases from V and 6 bases from J, the junction contained 15 bases not matched to a gene. Germline values: CDR1 SGHNT, CDR2 YENEEA. CDR3 length: 17 residues.

V gene TRBV7-9 combines with J gene TRBJ1-3, with unresolved D. Between the trimmed V and J ends, which lost 5 bases and 5 bases, there was a span of 13 bases. This CDR3 comprises 14 residues. Germline-derived CDR1 and CDR2 are SEHNR and FQNEAQ (reference sequence). The CDR3 reads CASSLPGHRNTIYF. As DNA, the CDR3 is TGTGCCAGCAGCCTTCCGGGTCACAGAAACACCATATATTTT.